The 31 T cell receptor beta chains reported below all come from one sample, sequenced in a study of pediatric ulcerative colitis. Libraries were prepared by immunoSEQ multiplex PCR; TCRdb keeps only in-frame clonotypes and omits some of them. The table has more than 9,000 clones, roughly four fifths seen once; the top ten hold about 4.3%. During colonoscopy, one to two rectal pinch biopsies were collected. Sequencing was performed on gut tissue. These receptors came from a girl between 10 and 17 years old who was a control in a study of pediatric ulcerative colitis.

V and J are TRBV12-5 and TRBJ2-1, with 7 bases that match TRBD2. The length of the CDR3 is 17 residues. The germline CDR1 and CDR2 sequences are LGHNT and FRNRAP. The V segment lost 6 bases and the J segment 0 bases; nucleotides outside the gene matches: 11. The CDR3 sequence is CASGASTSVSSYNEQFF. The CDR3 DNA reads as TGTGCTAGTGGGGCCTCCACTAGCGTTAGCTCCTACAATGAGCAGTTCTTC.

The chain uses TRBV25-1 and TRBJ2-3; either TRBD1 or TRBD2 may fit D (5 bases each). The CDR3 extends over 14 amino acids. Germline-derived CDR1 and CDR2 are MGHDK and SYGVNS. The V and J ends lost 1 base and 0 bases respectively, with 5 bases between them. CDR3 nucleotides: TGTGCCAGCAGTGAATGGGGGAGCACAGATACGCAGTATTTT. Its protein is CASSEWGSTDTQYF.

This sequence joins TRBV28 and TRBJ1-2; D gene unclear. Trimming took 4 bases from V and 4 from J, leaving 16 bases between them. Germline V gives CDR1 MDHEN, CDR2 SYDVKM. The CDR3 sequence is 15 residues long. CDR3 coding DNA: TGTGCCAGCAGTTACTCGCCGTATGGGATCTATGGCTACACCTTC. Amino acid sequence: CASSYSPYGIYGYTF.

The chain joins TRBV5-8 to TRBJ2-1; a weak D match, TRBD1 (6 bases). The CDR3 runs 15 residues. The V gene lost 2 bases and the J gene lost 0 bases, with 9 bases spanning the gap. Germline V lookup: CDR1 SGHTS, CDR2 YDEGEE. The CDR3 DNA sequence: TGTGCCAGCAGCTTCGGACAGTTCTCCTACAATGAGCAGTTCTTC. Amino acid sequence: CASSFGQFSYNEQFF. Drawing the rest from reference TRBV5-8 and TRBJ2-1, the complete variable domain is EAGVTQSPTHLIKTRGQQATLRCSPISGHTSVYWYQQALGLGLQFLLWYDEGEERNRGNFPPRFSGRQFPNYSSELNVNALELEDSALYLCASSFGQFSYNEQFFGPGTRLTVL.

CDR3 region: CASSLFGLNTEAFF. As DNA, the CDR3 is TGCGCCAGCAGCTTATTTGGGTTGAACACTGAAGCTTTCTTT. The V call is TRBV5-1, the J call TRBJ1-1; D remains ambiguous. Germline V gene lookup returns CDR1 SGHRS and CDR2 YFSETQ. V was trimmed by 2 bases and J by 0 bases, leaving 8 bases between them. The CDR3 extends over 14 amino acids.

The genes are TRBV4-1 and TRBJ2-7; D is tentatively TRBD1 or TRBD2 (5 bases each). V was pared by 6 bases and J by 0 bases, with 12 bases between. CDR3 size: 14 residues. Germline CDR1 is MGHRA and CDR2 is YSYEKL. This chain's CDR3 is CASSEGPSSYEQYF. In nucleotides, the CDR3 is TGCGCCAGCAGTGAGGGGCCCAGCTCCTACGAGCAGTACTTC.

The rearrangement uses TRBV7-2 and TRBJ1-5; D is ambiguous. CDR1 is SGHTA and CDR2 is FQGNSA in the germline V gene. This CDR3 comprises 13 residues. The V end lost 1 base, the J end lost 1 base, and 2 bases lay between the germline ends. CDR3 nucleotide sequence: TGTGCCAGCAGCTTAGAGAGCAATCAGCCCCAGCATTTT. This codes for CASSLESNQPQHF. Complete variable domain (other parts from reference TRBV7-2 and TRBJ1-5): GAGVSQSPSNKVTEKGKDVELRCDPISGHTALYWYRQSLGQGLEFLIYFQGNSAPDKSGLPSDRFSAERTGGSVSTLTIQRTQQEDSAVYLCASSLESNQPQHFGDGTRLSIL.

This clone was found once. CDR3 sequence (DNA): TGTGCCAGCAGATCGCTAGGGGGGGAAGATGGCTACACCTTC. This sequence encodes CASRSLGGEDGYTF. The rearrangement uses TRBV28 and TRBJ1-2, with D possibly being TRBD1 (6 bases). Trimming took off 6 bases at V and 6 bases at J, with 17 bases between the two ends. This CDR3 contains 14 residues. Per the germline V gene, CDR1 is MDHEN and CDR2 is SYDVKM.

The chain couples TRBV7-2 to TRBJ2-5, with TRBD2 matching 9 bases. Germline V gene data show CDR1 as SGHTA and CDR2 as FQGNSA. The CDR3 is made up of 14 amino acids. Unmatched junction bases numbered 1, after V lost 2 bases and J lost 3 bases. This CDR3 reads CASSLSSGKETQYF. The CDR3 DNA reads as TGTGCCAGCAGCTTATCTAGCGGGAAAGAGACCCAGTACTTC.

The V gene is TRBV1, the J gene TRBJ2-7; the table's D call TRBD2 went unverified against the DNA. TRBV1 is reported as a pseudogene. The CDR3 is 19 amino acids. The CDR3 region is CTSSQDYGGRLAGAGEQYF. The CDR3, as DNA: TGCACCAGCAGCCAAGATTATGGGGGGAGGCTAGCGGGTGCGGGTGAGCAGTACTTC.

This chain uses TRBV4-3 with TRBJ2-6; D is ambiguous. CDR1 LGHNA and CDR2 YSLEER come from the germline V gene. Between the trimmed V and J ends, which lost 0 bases and 2 bases, there was a span of 2 bases. The CDR3 contains 14 residues. This CDR3 reads CASSQDTGANVLTF. The CDR3 nucleotides read TGCGCCAGCAGCCAAGATACTGGGGCCAACGTCCTGACTTTC.

V is TRBV6-4 and J is TRBJ2-1; D is possibly TRBD2 (6 bases). V lost 4 bases, J lost 2 bases, and 12 bases lay in between. The CDR3 totals 15 residues. The germline V gene has CDR1 MRHNA and CDR2 SNTAGT. DNA for the CDR3: TGTGCCAGCAGTGCCGTAGGGGAGGCCTACAATGAGCAGTTCTTC. This codes for CASSAVGEAYNEQFF.

The chain links TRBV27 to TRBJ1-5, with 7 positions matching TRBD1. Germline CDR1 reads MNHEY; CDR2 reads SMNVEV (reference sequence). J was trimmed by 7 bases and V by 5 bases; bases with no gene match: 14. This CDR3 comprises 16 residues. As DNA, the CDR3 is TGTGCCAGCAGTCCCGGACAGGTATATTCTCACCAGCCCCAGCATTTT. Its translation: CASSPGQVYSHQPQHF.

This chain links TRBV7-2 with TRBJ2-5; TRBD2 matches 15 bases. V shed 5 bases and J 5 bases; nucleotides not matched to a gene: 3. In germline, CDR1 is SGHTA, CDR2 FQGNSA. The CDR3 covers 15 residues. The CDR3, as DNA: TGTGCCAGCAGCACGGGACTAGCGGGAGGTGAGACCCAGTACTTC. Protein product: CASSTGLAGGETQYF.

This clone was seen a few times. J is TRBJ2-1 and V is TRBV9; D could derive from TRBD1 or TRBD2 (5 bases each). Trimming stripped 0 bases from V and 7 bases from J, with 14 bases between. There are 15 residues in the CDR3. Germline V lookup: CDR1 SGDLS, CDR2 YYNGEE. The CDR3, as DNA: TGTGCCAGCAGCGTAGCGTCTAGCAAGGGGAATGAGCAGTTCTTC. Translation: CASSVASSKGNEQFF.

The chain links TRBV7-3 to TRBJ2-2; 10 nucleotides align to TRBD2. The V and J ends lost 4 bases and 7 bases, in that order; junction bases with no gene match: 6. CDR3 length equals 15 residues. The V gene's germline CDR1 is SGHTA and CDR2 FQGTGA. In DNA form, the CDR3 reads TGTGCCAGCAGCTCTAGCGGGGGCCCAGACGGGGAGCTGTTTTTT. As protein: CASSSSGGPDGELFF.

This clone is a singleton in its sample. V gene TRBV5-1 combines with J gene TRBJ2-1; D is perhaps TRBD1 (6 bases). Germline-derived CDR1 and CDR2 are SGHRS and YFSETQ. CDR3 size: 16 residues. Between the trimmed V and J ends, which lost 0 bases and 0 bases, there was a span of 10 bases. The CDR3 coding sequence is TGCGCCAGCAGCTTGGCGGGACAAGGCTCCTACAATGAGCAGTTCTTC. Translating it yields CASSLAGQGSYNEQFF.

This clone was found a few times. The V call is TRBV7-8, the J call TRBJ2-1; 11 bases fit TRBD2. The CDR3 is 17 residues long. Germline V CDR1 and CDR2: SGHVS, FQNEAQ. Losses at the gene ends were 1 base for V and 2 bases for J; bases not matched to a gene: 4. CDR3 sequence: CASSLELAGGPYNEQFF. The CDR3 DNA reads as TGTGCCAGCAGCTTAGAGCTAGCGGGAGGACCCTACAATGAGCAGTTCTTC.

The rearrangement links TRBV6-1 to TRBJ2-2; TRBD1 agrees at 8 bases. V was pared by 2 bases and J by 4 bases, with 3 bases of the junction left unmatched. Germline-derived CDR1 and CDR2 are MNHNS and SASEGT. The length of the CDR3 is 15 residues. This CDR3 reads CASSELTGGTGELFF. CDR3 nucleotide sequence: TGTGCCAGCAGTGAACTAACAGGGGGCACCGGGGAGCTGTTTTTT.

The chain links TRBV6-1 to TRBJ2-3, with 8 bases lining up with TRBD1. CDR3 size: 14 residues. V was pared by 4 bases and J by 6 bases, with 6 bases of the junction left unmatched. The germline CDR1 and CDR2 sequences are MNHNS and SASEGT. CDR3 nucleotide sequence: TGTGCCAGCAGTGGGACAGGGAAGGGGGATACGCAGTATTTT. It codes for CASSGTGKGDTQYF.

The V call is TRBV4-1, the J call TRBJ1-1; tentative D call: TRBD1 (5 bases). CDR3 size: 14 residues. V lost 3 bases and J lost 5, with 13 bases in between. Germline loops: CDR1 MGHRA, CDR2 YSYEKL. The CDR3 region is CASSQVLGGTEAFF. The CDR3 region has the DNA TGCGCCAGCAGCCAGGTTCTTGGGGGTACTGAAGCTTTCTTT.

The chain couples TRBV27 to TRBJ2-7, with 8 bases aligning to TRBD1. CDR1 and CDR2 from the germline V gene are MNHEY and SMNVEV (reference sequence). This CDR3 region has 13 residues. J lost 6 bases, V lost 8 bases, and 9 bases had no gene match. CDR3 sequence reads: CASRYRTGSEQYF. CDR3 in DNA: TGTGCCAGCCGCTATAGGACAGGGTCCGAGCAGTACTTC.

The sample holds one count of this clone. V usage is TRBV27 and J usage is TRBJ2-1, with D unresolved. The germline V gene has CDR1 MNHEY and CDR2 SMNVEV (reference sequence). V gave up 2 bases and J gave up 2 bases, with 7 bases separating them. The CDR3 length is 14 residues. Here the CDR3 DNA reads TGTGCCAGCAGTTTAAGTGCCCCCTACAATGAGCAGTTCTTC. It is translated as CASSLSAPYNEQFF.

The rearrangement uses TRBV29-1 and TRBJ2-7; perhaps TRBD2 as D (5 bases). Germline V gene sequence: CDR1 SQVTM, CDR2 ANQGSEA. Trimming took off 4 bases at V and 0 bases at J, with 25 bases between the two ends. The CDR3 is 18 residues long. The CDR3 DNA follows: TGCAGCGTTGTCGAGGTAGGAATAAAAACGGGGAGCTCCTACGAGCAGTACTTC. This codes for CSVVEVGIKTGSSYEQYF.

The V gene is TRBV10-3, the J gene TRBJ2-3; D perhaps matches TRBD2 (5 bases). Looked up from germline, CDR1 is ENHRY and CDR2 is SYGVKD. CDR3 length: 14 residues. V was shortened by 4 bases and J by 5 bases, with 13 bases between the two germline ends. The chain's CDR3 is CAISAGIKGDTQYF. As DNA, the CDR3 is TGTGCCATCAGTGCGGGAATCAAGGGAGATACGCAGTATTTT.

The chain employs TRBV5-3 and TRBJ1-1; weak D call: TRBD1 (5 bases). TRBV5-3 is noted as an ORF with a role that remains uncertain. Trimming stripped 5 bases from V and 11 bases from J, with 16 bases between. This CDR3 contains 12 residues. DNA for the CDR3: TGTGCCAGAAGTTACACAGGCTCCCGGGCTTTCTTT. Encoded protein: CARSYTGSRAFF.

This clone was counted only a few times. The CDR3 loop reads CASSPYGGETQYF. In DNA, the CDR3 is TGTGCCAGCAGCCCCTACGGAGGGGAGACCCAGTACTTC. The V call is TRBV7-2, the J call TRBJ2-5, with D possibly matching TRBD2 (6 bases). The CDR3 extends over 13 amino acids. Germline CDR1 and CDR2: SGHTA and FQGNSA. The germline V and J ends were trimmed by 5 bases and 5 bases, with 12 bases remaining between them.

V and J are TRBV12-5 and TRBJ2-1; 9 nucleotides match TRBD1. The germline V gene has CDR1 LGHNT and CDR2 FRNRAP. With V trimmed by 6 bases and J by 2 bases, 8 bases remained unmatched. The CDR3 spans 16 residues. CDR3 nucleotides: TGTGCTAGTGGACCTGTAGGGACAGGGCCCTACAATGAGCAGTTCTTC. Protein product: CASGPVGTGPYNEQFF.

The rearrangement joins TRBV2 to TRBJ2-1; perhaps TRBD2 as D (6 bases). V was trimmed by 2 bases and J by 0 bases, leaving 17 bases between them. Per the germline V gene, CDR1 is SNHLY and CDR2 is FYNNEI. The CDR3 contains 18 residues. CDR3 amino acids: CASSEPILAISSYNEQFF. Written as DNA, the CDR3 is TGTGCCAGCAGTGAACCCATTCTAGCGATCAGCTCCTACAATGAGCAGTTCTTC.

This chain links TRBV5-6 with TRBJ2-3; D is unclear. CDR3 length: 15 amino acids. Trimming took 2 bases from V and 1 from J, leaving 11 bases between them. The germline V gene encodes CDR1 SGHDT and CDR2 YYEEEE. The CDR3 sequence: CASSFDFQGTDTQYF. The CDR3 DNA sequence: TGTGCCAGCAGCTTTGATTTCCAGGGCACAGATACGCAGTATTTT.

The count of this clone is one. Additional DNA sequences in this sample encode the identical CDR3. The chain has TRBV7-2 and TRBJ2-7; D not certain. Germline CDR1 SGHTA, CDR2 FQGNSA. The V end lost 2 bases, the J end lost 2 bases, and 10 bases lay between the germline ends. The CDR3 sequence is 14 residues long. This chain's CDR3 is CASSLNAYTYEQYF. Here the CDR3 DNA reads TGTGCCAGCAGCTTAAACGCGTACACCTACGAGCAGTACTTC.